This is a list of T cell receptor beta chains from one sample in a study of blood T cell repertoires in COVID-19. Sequencing used immunoSEQ multiplex PCR; TCRdb keeps in-frame clones, though not all of them. Counted here are hundreds of thousands of clones, about 87% occurring once; the ten biggest clones make up around 7.8%. The material sequenced was peripheral blood. Receptors originate from a human donor in a cohort sampled during active COVID-19. Both conserved end residues are part of each CDR3. Fields, in order: clone size, D gene, V gene, J gene, CDR3 protein, CDR3 DNA. The D gene is left open where the match is weak. Clone size is not always given. Where it is, it says once, few, many or a class for expanded clones.

clone size: -
D gene: -
V gene: TRBV10-3
J gene: TRBJ2-1
CDR3 protein: CAISESGGSRYNEQFF
CDR3 DNA: TGTGCCATCAGTGAGTCGGGGGGAAGCAGATACAATGAGCAGTTCTTC

clone size: -
D gene: TRBD1
V gene: TRBV19
J gene: TRBJ1-1
CDR3 protein: CASSSTGGRTEAFF
CDR3 DNA: TGTGCCAGTAGTTCGACAGGGGGGAGGACTGAAGCTTTCTTT

clone size: -
D gene: TRBD2
V gene: TRBV7-2
J gene: TRBJ2-7
CDR3 protein: CASWTPGTTLQYF
CDR3 DNA: TGTGCCAGCTGGACACCCGGGACTACCTTGCAGTACTTC

clone size: -
D gene: -
V gene: TRBV5-1
J gene: TRBJ2-1
CDR3 protein: CASSLASRGNEQFF
CDR3 DNA: TGCGCCAGCAGCTTGGCCAGCAGGGGCAATGAGCAGTTCTTC

clone size: -
D gene: -
V gene: TRBV19
J gene: TRBJ2-7
CDR3 protein: CASGSPPYEQYF
CDR3 DNA: TGTGCCAGCGGGAGTCCACCCTACGAGCAGTACTTC

clone size: -
D gene: TRBD1
V gene: TRBV4-2
J gene: TRBJ2-7
CDR3 protein: CASSQPGQGLYEQYF
CDR3 DNA: TGTGCCAGCAGCCAACCGGGACAGGGACTTTACGAGCAGTACTTC

clone size: few
D gene: -
V gene: TRBV4-1
J gene: TRBJ1-6
CDR3 protein: CASSRQNSPLHF
CDR3 DNA: TGCGCCAGCAGCCGGCAGAATTCACCCCTCCACTTT

clone size: once
D gene: -
V gene: TRBV5-4
J gene: TRBJ2-3
CDR3 protein: CASSLSGGPDTQYF
CDR3 DNA: TGTGCCAGCAGCTTGTCGGGGGGCCCAGATACGCAGTATTTT

clone size: -
D gene: -
V gene: TRBV7-6
J gene: TRBJ2-1
CDR3 protein: CASSPLGGGEYEQFF
CDR3 DNA: TGTGCCAGCAGCCCACTAGGGGGAGGGGAATATGAGCAGTTCTTC

clone size: -
D gene: TRBD2
V gene: TRBV6-5
J gene: TRBJ2-3
CDR3 protein: CASAPGGTSVSTQYF
CDR3 DNA: TGTGCCAGTGCTCCGGGTGGGACTAGCGTTAGTACGCAGTATTTT

clone size: -
D gene: -
V gene: TRBV10-3
J gene: TRBJ1-5
CDR3 protein: CAISEGQGSNQPQHF
CDR3 DNA: TGTGCCATCAGTGAGGGGCAGGGGAGCAATCAGCCCCAGCATTTT

clone size: -
D gene: TRBD1
V gene: TRBV28
J gene: TRBJ1-5
CDR3 protein: CASSRASDRASNQPQHF
CDR3 DNA: TGTGCCAGCAGTCGAGCCTCTGACAGGGCTAGCAATCAGCCCCAGCATTTT

clone size: -
D gene: -
V gene: TRBV4-1
J gene: TRBJ1-6
CDR3 protein: CASSPGTWTASSSPLHF
CDR3 DNA: TGCGCCAGCAGCCCAGGTACCTGGACAGCCTCTTCTTCACCCCTCCACTTT

clone size: -
D gene: -
V gene: TRBV12-3/TRBV12-4
J gene: TRBJ1-5
CDR3 protein: CASSFRPRGPQHF
CDR3 DNA: TGTGCCAGCAGTTTCCGACCCCGGGGGCCCCAGCATTTT

clone size: -
D gene: -
V gene: TRBV4-3
J gene: TRBJ1-1
CDR3 protein: CASSQESSANTEAFF
CDR3 DNA: TGCGCCAGCAGCCAAGAGTCCAGCGCCAACACTGAAGCTTTCTTT

clone size: few
D gene: -
V gene: TRBV5-6
J gene: TRBJ2-4
CDR3 protein: CASSSRGHRVQYF
CDR3 DNA: TGTGCCAGCAGCTCTAGGGGACACCGTGTTCAGTACTTC

clone size: few
D gene: -
V gene: TRBV7-2
J gene: TRBJ1-5
CDR3 protein: CASSLSTGRNQPQHF
CDR3 DNA: TGTGCCAGCAGCTTATCAACAGGGCGCAATCAGCCCCAGCATTTT

clone size: -
D gene: -
V gene: TRBV27
J gene: TRBJ2-2
CDR3 protein: CASSLRGPNTGELFF
CDR3 DNA: TGTGCCAGCAGTTTGCGGGGGCCGAACACCGGGGAGCTGTTTTTT

clone size: -
D gene: -
V gene: TRBV18
J gene: TRBJ2-1
CDR3 protein: CASSPSPRPTDHYNEQFF
CDR3 DNA: TGTGCCAGCTCACCCTCTCCGAGGCCGACAGATCATTACAATGAGCAGTTCTTC

clone size: few
D gene: -
V gene: TRBV10-1
J gene: TRBJ1-2
CDR3 protein: CASSEAPNHPKVNYGYTF
CDR3 DNA: TGCGCCAGCAGTGAGGCTCCTAATCATCCCAAAGTTAACTATGGCTACACCTTC

clone size: -
D gene: TRBD1
V gene: TRBV27
J gene: TRBJ2-7
CDR3 protein: CASSPGTVTTYEQYF
CDR3 DNA: TGTGCCAGCAGTCCGGGGACAGTAACCACCTACGAGCAGTACTTC

clone size: -
D gene: TRBD1
V gene: TRBV5-1
J gene: TRBJ1-2
CDR3 protein: CASSSQGMGYGYTF
CDR3 DNA: TGCGCCAGCAGCTCACAGGGGATGGGCTATGGCTACACCTTC

clone size: -
D gene: -
V gene: TRBV3-1/TRBV3-2
J gene: TRBJ2-7
CDR3 protein: CASRATSRYEQYF
CDR3 DNA: TGTGCCAGCAGGGCGACTAGTCGGTACGAGCAGTACTTC

clone size: -
D gene: TRBD1
V gene: TRBV9
J gene: TRBJ1-6
CDR3 protein: CASSEDWTGPNSPLHF
CDR3 DNA: TGTGCCAGCAGCGAGGACTGGACAGGCCCCAATTCACCCCTCCACTTT

clone size: -
D gene: TRBD1
V gene: TRBV6-2/TRBV6-3
J gene: TRBJ1-1
CDR3 protein: CASSYFGQGRLEAFF
CDR3 DNA: TGTGCCAGCAGTTACTTCGGACAGGGGAGGTTGGAAGCTTTCTTT

clone size: -
D gene: -
V gene: TRBV7-9
J gene: TRBJ2-2
CDR3 protein: CASSSLRFGGPNTGELFF
CDR3 DNA: TGTGCCAGCAGCTCCCTTAGGTTCGGGGGGCCGAACACCGGGGAGCTGTTTTTT

clone size: -
D gene: TRBD1
V gene: TRBV7-6
J gene: TRBJ1-3
CDR3 protein: CASSFQTGGIGNTIYF
CDR3 DNA: TGTGCCAGCAGCTTTCAGACAGGGGGCATTGGAAACACCATATATTTT

clone size: few
D gene: TRBD2
V gene: TRBV5-1
J gene: TRBJ2-7
CDR3 protein: CASSLASGSTLEQYF
CDR3 DNA: TGCGCCAGCAGCTTGGCTAGCGGGAGTACCTTAGAGCAGTACTTC

clone size: -
D gene: TRBD2
V gene: TRBV5-1
J gene: TRBJ2-3
CDR3 protein: CASSLNYRFGGAADTQYF
CDR3 DNA: TGCGCCAGCAGCTTGAATTATCGGTTCGGGGGGGCAGCAGATACGCAGTATTTT

clone size: -
D gene: -
V gene: TRBV12-3/TRBV12-4
J gene: TRBJ2-3
CDR3 protein: CASSYGDTQYF
CDR3 DNA: TGTGCCAGCAGCTACGGAGATACGCAGTATTTT

clone size: -
D gene: -
V gene: TRBV6-1
J gene: TRBJ1-2
CDR3 protein: CASSEIGVSNYGYTF
CDR3 DNA: TGTGCCAGCAGTGAAATAGGGGTATCGAACTATGGCTACACCTTC

clone size: -
D gene: TRBD1
V gene: TRBV11-3
J gene: TRBJ2-3
CDR3 protein: CASSAGHTGGKSTDTQYF
CDR3 DNA: TGTGCCAGCAGCGCCGGCCACACAGGGGGCAAAAGCACAGATACGCAGTATTTT

clone size: few
D gene: TRBD1
V gene: TRBV19
J gene: TRBJ1-1
CDR3 protein: CASSMDRGMNTEAFF
CDR3 DNA: TGTGCCAGTAGTATGGACAGGGGCATGAACACTGAAGCTTTCTTT

clone size: -
D gene: -
V gene: TRBV3-1/TRBV3-2
J gene: TRBJ2-1
CDR3 protein: CASSQPFYRDFPYNEQFF
CDR3 DNA: TGTGCCAGCAGCCAGCCTTTTTACCGGGACTTCCCCTACAATGAGCAGTTCTTC

clone size: -
D gene: -
V gene: TRBV11-2
J gene: TRBJ2-7
CDR3 protein: CASSSAGLLTYEQYF
CDR3 DNA: TGTGCCAGCAGCTCCGCGGGACTGTTGACCTACGAGCAGTACTTC

clone size: -
D gene: TRBD2
V gene: TRBV28
J gene: TRBJ2-1
CDR3 protein: CASSRYSGRYNEQFF
CDR3 DNA: TGTGCCAGCAGCCGATATAGCGGGAGATACAATGAGCAGTTCTTC

clone size: -
D gene: -
V gene: TRBV5-1
J gene: TRBJ2-3
CDR3 protein: CASSPDKGGTDTQYF
CDR3 DNA: TGCGCCAGCAGCCCCGACAAGGGAGGAACAGATACGCAGTATTTT

clone size: -
D gene: -
V gene: TRBV27
J gene: TRBJ2-3
CDR3 protein: CASSYFSGSSTDTQYF
CDR3 DNA: TGTGCCAGCAGTTATTTTAGCGGATCTAGCACAGATACGCAGTATTTT

clone size: -
D gene: -
V gene: TRBV5-8
J gene: TRBJ1-3
CDR3 protein: CASSLEGFGNTIYF
CDR3 DNA: TGTGCCAGCAGCTTGGAGGGGTTTGGAAACACCATATATTTT

clone size: -
D gene: TRBD2
V gene: TRBV11-2
J gene: TRBJ2-2
CDR3 protein: CASSLGASGRAGELFF
CDR3 DNA: TGTGCCAGCAGCTTAGGGGCTAGCGGGAGAGCCGGGGAGCTGTTTTTT

clone size: -
D gene: TRBD2
V gene: TRBV7-2
J gene: TRBJ2-3
CDR3 protein: CASRPSGGGTDTQYF
CDR3 DNA: TGTGCCAGCAGACCTAGCGGGGGTGGCACAGATACGCAGTATTTT

clone size: once
D gene: TRBD2
V gene: TRBV3-1/TRBV3-2
J gene: TRBJ2-1
CDR3 protein: CASSQFSGSASYNEQFF
CDR3 DNA: TGTGCCAGCAGCCAATTTAGCGGGAGTGCATCCTACAATGAGCAGTTCTTC

clone size: few
D gene: -
V gene: TRBV19
J gene: TRBJ1-2
CDR3 protein: CASSIVLFYGYTF
CDR3 DNA: TGTGCCAGTAGTATAGTCCTGTTCTATGGCTACACCTTC

clone size: once
D gene: TRBD2
V gene: TRBV15
J gene: TRBJ2-3
CDR3 protein: CATSRSLAGGPDTQYF
CDR3 DNA: TGTGCCACCAGCAGAAGTCTAGCGGGCGGCCCAGATACGCAGTATTTT

clone size: many
D gene: TRBD1
V gene: TRBV6-5
J gene: TRBJ2-7
CDR3 protein: CASKGTGNNEQYF
CDR3 DNA: TGTGCCAGCAAAGGGACAGGGAACAACGAGCAGTACTTC

clone size: once
D gene: -
V gene: TRBV3-1/TRBV3-2
J gene: TRBJ1-2
CDR3 protein: CASSQEGVHGYTF
CDR3 DNA: TGTGCCAGCAGCCAAGAAGGAGTTCATGGCTACACCTTC

clone size: -
D gene: -
V gene: TRBV4-2
J gene: TRBJ2-3
CDR3 protein: CASSQESLGAGPTDTQYF
CDR3 DNA: TGTGCCAGCAGCCAAGAAAGTTTAGGGGCAGGGCCGACAGATACGCAGTATTTT